Listed below are T cell receptor beta chains from one sample, sequenced in a study of OX40 agonist ivuxolimab in advanced cancers. TCRdb keeps only in-frame clones here, not all; method: immunoSEQ multiplex PCR. The repertoire holds 55,000 to 65,000 clones, with around 93% as singletons. The starting material was CD4+ or CD8+ T cells sorted from blood, obtained in a trial of the OX40 agonist ivuxolimab. These receptors were taken from an adult with an advanced solid tumor such as melanoma, head and neck, liver or kidney cancer. Each CDR3 is given with its conserved first and last residue. The D gene is left open where the match is weak. Size tells how often a clone was seen (once, few, many) or the class of an expanded clone, and some rows leave it out.

V: TRBV12-5
D: -
J: TRBJ2-1
size: -
CDR3: CASATTGHNEQFF
DNA: TGTGCTAGTGCCACCACAGGCCACAATGAGCAGTTCTTC

V: TRBV15
D: TRBD1
J: TRBJ2-7
size: -
CDR3: CATSSDRGPYEQYF
DNA: TGTGCCACCAGCAGCGACAGGGGACCCTACGAGCAGTACTTC

V: TRBV5-1
D: -
J: TRBJ2-7
size: -
CDR3: CASSFRAPWGESSYEQYF
DNA: TGCGCCAGCAGCTTTCGGGCCCCTTGGGGTGAGAGCTCCTACGAGCAGTACTTC

V: TRBV19
D: -
J: TRBJ1-5
size: -
CDR3: CASTMTGNQPQHF
DNA: TGTGCCAGTACTATGACTGGAAATCAGCCCCAGCATTTT

V: TRBV25-1
D: -
J: TRBJ1-4
size: -
CDR3: CASSVAVEKLFF
DNA: TGTGCCAGCAGTGTAGCCGTTGAAAAACTGTTTTTT

V: TRBV19
D: -
J: TRBJ1-1
size: -
CDR3: CASSTRPQTEAFF
DNA: TGTGCCAGTAGTACCCGGCCACAGACTGAAGCTTTCTTT

V: TRBV30
D: -
J: TRBJ1-2
size: -
CDR3: CACYLAPVEGGGYTF
DNA: TGTGCCTGCTACCTCGCCCCCGTTGAGGGAGGGGGCTACACCTTC

V: TRBV29-1
D: TRBD1
J: TRBJ1-1
size: -
CDR3: CSGRDSTGVTNTEAFF
DNA: TGCAGCGGCAGAGACTCTACAGGGGTTACGAACACTGAAGCTTTCTTT

V: TRBV7-2
D: -
J: TRBJ2-7
size: -
CDR3: CASSRAGKEQYF
DNA: TGTGCCAGCAGCCGGGCGGGGAAGGAGCAGTACTTC

V: TRBV7-2
D: TRBD1
J: TRBJ1-5
size: -
CDR3: CASSQNQGVGNQPQHF
DNA: TGTGCCAGCAGCCAAAATCAGGGGGTGGGCAATCAGCCCCAGCATTTT

V: TRBV10-3
D: TRBD2
J: TRBJ2-3
size: -
CDR3: CAISILAGTGTDTQYF
DNA: TGTGCCATCAGCATCCTAGCGGGGACGGGCACAGATACGCAGTATTTT

V: TRBV27
D: TRBD2
J: TRBJ2-3
size: -
CDR3: CARLAGRGTDTQYF
DNA: TGTGCCAGACTAGCGGGAAGGGGAACAGATACGCAGTATTTT

V: TRBV7-9
D: -
J: TRBJ1-4
size: -
CDR3: CASTDGDEKLFF
DNA: TGTGCCAGCACGGATGGAGATGAAAAACTGTTTTTT

V: TRBV19
D: TRBD2
J: TRBJ2-7
size: -
CDR3: CASSITSGNLYEQYF
DNA: TGTGCCAGTAGTATCACTAGCGGGAACCTCTACGAGCAGTACTTC

V: TRBV18
D: TRBD1
J: TRBJ1-5
size: -
CDR3: CASSLGQGKNQPQHF
DNA: TGTGCCAGCTCCCTGGGACAGGGGAAAAATCAGCCCCAGCATTTT

V: TRBV2
D: -
J: TRBJ1-1
size: -
CDR3: CASSADSNTEAFF
DNA: TGTGCCAGCAGTGCCGACAGTAACACTGAAGCTTTCTTT

V: TRBV7-6
D: -
J: TRBJ2-7
size: few
CDR3: CASSLQLGSTYEQYF
DNA: TGTGCCAGCAGCTTACAGTTGGGCAGTACCTACGAGCAGTACTTC

V: TRBV28
D: -
J: TRBJ2-1
size: -
CDR3: CASSLSIPSSYNEQFF
DNA: TGTGCCAGCAGTTTATCGATTCCAAGCTCCTACAATGAGCAGTTCTTC

V: TRBV27
D: TRBD1
J: TRBJ1-5
size: -
CDR3: CASSDHGQGEQPQHF
DNA: TGTGCCAGCAGTGACCATGGGCAGGGGGAACAGCCCCAGCATTTT

V: TRBV6-5
D: TRBD1
J: TRBJ2-7
size: once
CDR3: CASTPLTGGSGEQYF
DNA: TGTGCCAGCACACCACTAACAGGGGGCTCAGGCGAGCAGTACTTC

V: TRBV19
D: TRBD2
J: TRBJ2-1
size: -
CDR3: CATKGPLAGGYYNEQFF
DNA: TGTGCCACAAAGGGTCCGTTAGCGGGAGGCTACTACAATGAGCAGTTCTTC

V: TRBV7-9
D: -
J: TRBJ1-1
size: -
CDR3: CASSSVGFPNTEAFF
DNA: TGTGCCAGCAGCTCCGTCGGGTTCCCGAACACTGAAGCTTTCTTT

V: TRBV18
D: -
J: TRBJ2-5
size: -
CDR3: CASSPARGGQETQYF
DNA: TGTGCCAGCTCACCGGCCAGGGGAGGACAAGAGACCCAGTACTTC

V: TRBV10-2
D: -
J: TRBJ2-7
size: -
CDR3: CASSGVGIGTGGEQYF
DNA: TGCGCCAGCAGTGGGGTGGGAATCGGGACGGGTGGCGAGCAGTACTTC

V: TRBV27
D: TRBD2
J: TRBJ2-5
size: -
CDR3: CASSPRFSGRETQYF
DNA: TGTGCCAGCAGTCCACGGTTTAGCGGGAGAGAGACCCAGTACTTC

V: TRBV7-6
D: -
J: TRBJ2-2
size: -
CDR3: CASSSHRELFF
DNA: TGTGCCAGCAGCTCCCACAGGGAGCTGTTTTTT

V: TRBV7-9
D: -
J: TRBJ2-1
size: -
CDR3: CASSKRRGSYNEQFF
DNA: TGTGCCAGCAGCAAACGGAGAGGCTCCTACAATGAGCAGTTCTTC

V: TRBV5-1
D: -
J: TRBJ1-1
size: -
CDR3: CASSPWTASAEAFF
DNA: TGCGCCAGCAGCCCCTGGACAGCAAGCGCTGAAGCTTTCTTT

V: TRBV6-1
D: TRBD1
J: TRBJ1-2
size: -
CDR3: CTSSEATGQGFAVNYGYTF
DNA: TGTACCAGCAGTGAAGCGACCGGACAGGGGTTCGCAGTTAACTATGGCTACACCTTC

V: TRBV5-1
D: TRBD1
J: TRBJ1-2
size: -
CDR3: CASSLAPGTGANSYGYTF
DNA: TGCGCCAGCAGCTTGGCCCCCGGGACAGGGGCGAACTCCTATGGCTACACCTTC

V: TRBV25-1
D: -
J: TRBJ2-7
size: -
CDR3: CASRPGGVGPGGDEQYF
DNA: TGTGCCAGCAGACCTGGGGGCGTGGGGCCGGGCGGCGACGAGCAGTACTTC

V: TRBV28
D: TRBD2
J: TRBJ2-1
size: -
CDR3: CASSSTGTSGSSEQFF
DNA: TGTGCCAGCAGTTCAACCGGGACTAGCGGGAGTAGTGAGCAGTTCTTC

V: TRBV6-5
D: -
J: TRBJ2-2
size: -
CDR3: CASSAGSNTGELFF
DNA: TGTGCCAGCAGTGCGGGGTCGAACACCGGGGAGCTGTTTTTT

V: TRBV5-4
D: -
J: TRBJ1-2
size: few
CDR3: CASSLGQDYGYTF
DNA: TGTGCCAGCAGCTTGGGACAGGACTATGGCTACACCTTC

V: TRBV14
D: TRBD1
J: TRBJ2-5
size: -
CDR3: CASSHPKGTAVQETQYF
DNA: TGTGCCAGCAGCCATCCTAAAGGGACAGCCGTCCAAGAGACCCAGTACTTC

V: TRBV7-9
D: TRBD2
J: TRBJ2-7
size: -
CDR3: CASSFPSSGLAGPYEQYF
DNA: TGTGCCAGCAGCTTCCCGTCGTCGGGTTTAGCGGGACCCTACGAGCAGTACTTC

V: TRBV5-4
D: TRBD2
J: TRBJ2-1
size: -
CDR3: CASSQKLAGVLDEQFF
DNA: TGTGCCAGCAGCCAAAAACTAGCGGGAGTCCTGGATGAGCAGTTCTTC

V: TRBV11-3
D: -
J: TRBJ2-7
size: -
CDR3: CASSLDRVEQYF
DNA: TGTGCCAGCAGCTTAGATCGTGTCGAGCAGTACTTC

V: TRBV19
D: -
J: TRBJ2-7
size: -
CDR3: CASSDSGLREQYF
DNA: TGTGCCAGTTCCGACAGCGGGCTGAGGGAGCAGTACTTC

V: TRBV6-1
D: -
J: TRBJ2-7
size: few
CDR3: CASSDNGAVYEQYF
DNA: TGTGCCAGCAGTGACAATGGGGCTGTCTACGAGCAGTACTTC

V: TRBV9
D: TRBD1
J: TRBJ1-2
size: -
CDR3: CASSVEGDRVVGGYTF
DNA: TGTGCCAGCAGCGTAGAGGGGGACAGGGTGGTTGGTGGCTACACCTTC

V: TRBV30
D: -
J: TRBJ1-4
size: -
CDR3: CAWRSLVAGGEKLFF
DNA: TGTGCCTGGAGAAGTTTAGTGGCGGGTGGTGAAAAACTGTTTTTT

V: TRBV7-9
D: TRBD1
J: TRBJ2-2
size: -
CDR3: CASNRGAAGELFF
DNA: TGTGCCAGCAACAGGGGCGCAGCCGGGGAGCTGTTTTTT

V: TRBV11-1
D: TRBD2
J: TRBJ2-2
size: once
CDR3: CASSLLAGDRDVYGELFF
DNA: TGTGCCAGCAGCTTATTAGCGGGAGACCGAGACGTGTACGGGGAGCTGTTTTTT

V: TRBV12-5
D: TRBD2
J: TRBJ2-1
size: -
CDR3: CASGFRASGSRQFF
DNA: TGTGCTAGTGGTTTTAGGGCTAGCGGGAGTCGGCAGTTCTTC